This entry features one T cell receptor beta chain sequence. Antigen: not known. These data come from a study of OX40 agonist ivuxolimab in advanced cancers. Study overall: Partial response was recorded in three patients: one hepatocellular carcinoma and two cutaneous melanoma cases.

Study-level points and caveats: Relative to CD4+, CD8+ T cells held more expanded clones on average. The CD4+ and CD8+ T cells in the blood had expanded clonally by week 6 at 0.1 to 3.0 mg/kg.

The assay was immunoSEQ multiplex PCR, and TCRdb's table has in-frame clones only and misses some. The sample has about 68,000 clones; 86% are singletons. This CDR3 has 13 residues. Trimming left V 5 bases short and J 4 bases short, with 11 bases between. Germline V gene data show CDR1 as MNHEY and CDR2 as SVGAGI. The sample in question was CD4+ or CD8+ T cells sorted from blood, obtained in a trial of the OX40 agonist ivuxolimab. V and J are TRBV6-5 and TRBJ1-2; D remains ambiguous. This clonotype originated in an adult with an advanced solid tumor such as melanoma, head and neck, liver or kidney cancer. The DNA for the CDR3 is TGTGCCAGCAGTGAATCGGGCCTCTATGGCTACACCTTC. It translates to CASSESGLYGYTF.